Listed below are T cell receptor beta chains from one sample, sequenced in a study of shared clonotypes between healthy human individuals. Sequencing used immunoSEQ multiplex PCR; TCRdb keeps in-frame clones, though not all of them. The sample has 1.5 million to 1.9 million clones, 98% seen once. Sequenced: naive CD4+ T cells sorted from blood. The receptor set was obtained from a man aged 30 to 39 in good health. The CDR3 runs from the conserved cysteine through the conserved F or W. Fields, in order: V gene, CDR3 length, J gene, CDR3 protein.

v_gene: TRBV5-1; len: 14; j_gene: TRBJ2-7; CDR3aa: CASSPGTAVYEQYF
v_gene: TRBV2; len: 17; j_gene: TRBJ2-3; CDR3aa: CASRALGLAPSTDTQYF
v_gene: TRBV28; len: 11; j_gene: TRBJ1-2; CDR3aa: CASSWGDRESF
v_gene: TRBV7-2; len: 14; j_gene: TRBJ1-1; CDR3aa: CASSLGWQNTEAFF
v_gene: TRBV18; len: 16; j_gene: TRBJ1-1; CDR3aa: CASSHGPTGANTEAFF
v_gene: TRBV6-4; len: 11; j_gene: TRBJ2-5; CDR3aa: CASINRSTQYF
v_gene: TRBV25-1; len: 14; j_gene: TRBJ2-5; CDR3aa: CASSAGQFQETQYF
v_gene: TRBV30; len: 11; j_gene: TRBJ1-2; CDR3aa: CACHRDYGYTF
v_gene: TRBV18; len: 16; j_gene: TRBJ2-3; CDR3aa: CASSPLEGGGTDTQYF
v_gene: TRBV12-5; len: 15; j_gene: TRBJ2-2; CDR3aa: CAIKPGTGRTGELFF
v_gene: TRBV9; len: 16; j_gene: TRBJ2-3; CDR3aa: CASSVGRQPGKDTQYF
v_gene: TRBV15; len: 12; j_gene: TRBJ2-5; CDR3aa: CATSSGEETQYF
v_gene: TRBV12-5; len: 13; j_gene: TRBJ1-1; CDR3aa: CASGVDGNTEAFF
v_gene: TRBV27; len: 15; j_gene: TRBJ1-5; CDR3aa: CASRPDRAGNQPQHF
v_gene: TRBV19; len: 13; j_gene: TRBJ2-3; CDR3aa: CASSPIGADTQYF
v_gene: TRBV28; len: 16; j_gene: TRBJ2-7; CDR3aa: CASSFEQGGFGYEQYF
v_gene: TRBV5-1; len: 15; j_gene: TRBJ2-7; CDR3aa: CASSLASGKSYEQYF
v_gene: TRBV25-1; len: 13; j_gene: TRBJ1-2; CDR3aa: CASSEGRGLGYTF